The clone carrying this TCR beta chain showed up many times. Antigen unknown. J was trimmed by 3 bases and V by 6 bases; bases with no gene match: 9. Germline V gene sequence: CDR1 MNHNS, CDR2 SASEGT. CDR3 size: 16 residues. Patients had received no treatment of any kind before thyroid surgery. TCRdb re-processed the PCR reads through MiXCR. The sample carries around 36,000 clones, over 25% recorded once. The data originate from a study of metastatic and nonmetastatic thyroid tumors. Study background: Across peripheral blood and tumor or nodule tissue samples taken from malignant and benign thyroid patients, the repertoires were compared with one another.

Findings of the study overall: Reports indicated that malignant thyroid tumors showed significantly higher TCR beta diversity than benign nodules did, in blood and tumor.

This clonotype was sampled from a female donor with papillary thyroid cancer or a benign thyroid nodule (not recorded which). Some clones in this sample may be carry-over from other donors' samples. Sequencing was carried out using blood. The chain is built from TRBV6-1 and TRBJ1-4; 8 bases align to TRBD1. Here the CDR3 DNA reads TGTGCCAGCAGCCCCCTAGACAGGGGTCCTAATGAAAAACTGTTTTTT. As protein: CASSPLDRGPNEKLFF.